This is a list of T cell receptor beta chains from one sample in a study of siplizumab effects on memory and regulatory T cells. Repertoires were generated with immunoSEQ multiplex PCR, while TCRdb's copy carries only in-frame clones and drops some. The data hold some 40,000 clones, with around 90% observed a single time. The sample was naive CD4+ T cells sorted from blood. Receptor source: a human donor in good health. Both conserved end residues are part of each CDR3. Each record gives: D gene, J gene, clone size, V gene, CDR3 DNA, CDR3 protein. A D gene is named only where the DNA matches it firmly. A clone size is listed for some rows: how often the clone was seen (once, few, many), or a class if it is expanded.

d_gene: NA; j_gene: TRBJ2-1; abundance: NA; v_gene: TRBV12-5; CDR3nt: TGTGCTAGTGGTTTGGTGGGGGTGAGTGGGTACAATGAGCAGTTCTTC; CDR3aa: CASGLVGVSGYNEQFF
d_gene: TRBD1; j_gene: TRBJ2-5; abundance: once; v_gene: TRBV5-8; CDR3nt: TGTGCCAGCAGCGCCGGATCCGGGACAGCTGCCCAAGAGACCCAGTACTTC; CDR3aa: CASSAGSGTAAQETQYF
d_gene: NA; j_gene: TRBJ2-7; abundance: NA; v_gene: TRBV12-5; CDR3nt: TGTGCTAGTGCCCCCCAAGGCAGGGACTCCTACGAGCAGTACTTC; CDR3aa: CASAPQGRDSYEQYF
d_gene: NA; j_gene: TRBJ1-2; abundance: NA; v_gene: TRBV4-2; CDR3nt: TGTGCCAGCAGCCAGGGGGGCAGAAGGAGTGGCTACACCTTC; CDR3aa: CASSQGGRRSGYTF
d_gene: TRBD1; j_gene: TRBJ2-5; abundance: once; v_gene: TRBV19; CDR3nt: TGTGCCACCAGGACAGGGGGACGGGAGACCCAGTACTTC; CDR3aa: CATRTGGRETQYF
d_gene: TRBD1; j_gene: TRBJ1-1; abundance: NA; v_gene: TRBV5-1; CDR3nt: TGCGCCAGCAGCTTGGCAGGGACAGGCACTGAAGCTTTCTTT; CDR3aa: CASSLAGTGTEAFF
d_gene: NA; j_gene: TRBJ2-7; abundance: NA; v_gene: TRBV11-2; CDR3nt: TGTGCCAGCAGCTTTAGGGGCTCCTACGAGCAGTACTTC; CDR3aa: CASSFRGSYEQYF
d_gene: NA; j_gene: TRBJ2-1; abundance: NA; v_gene: TRBV7-9; CDR3nt: TGTGCCAGCAGCTTACGGGGGATACACGATGAGCAGTTCTTC; CDR3aa: CASSLRGIHDEQFF
d_gene: TRBD2; j_gene: TRBJ2-2; abundance: NA; v_gene: TRBV6-1; CDR3nt: TGTGCCGGGAAGAGGACTAGCTTGAACACCGGGGAGCTGTTTTTT; CDR3aa: CAGKRTSLNTGELFF
d_gene: NA; j_gene: TRBJ1-6; abundance: few; v_gene: TRBV7-2; CDR3nt: TGTGCCAGCAGCTCCACGGGACGATATAATTCACCCCTCCACTTT; CDR3aa: CASSSTGRYNSPLHF
d_gene: TRBD1; j_gene: TRBJ2-7; abundance: NA; v_gene: TRBV7-9; CDR3nt: TGTGCCAGCAGCCACCTGGGACAGTCCAGCTACGAGCAGTACTTC; CDR3aa: CASSHLGQSSYEQYF
d_gene: TRBD2; j_gene: TRBJ2-1; abundance: NA; v_gene: TRBV15; CDR3nt: TGTGCCACCAGCAGGGGGACTAGCGGGAGGTACAATGAGCAGTTCTTC; CDR3aa: CATSRGTSGRYNEQFF
d_gene: NA; j_gene: TRBJ2-3; abundance: NA; v_gene: TRBV25-1; CDR3nt: TGTGCCAGCAGTGACTCCATAGGCACAGATACGCAGTATTTT; CDR3aa: CASSDSIGTDTQYF
d_gene: NA; j_gene: TRBJ1-1; abundance: NA; v_gene: TRBV5-1; CDR3nt: TGCGCCAGCGGTCCCCCGGGGAACGCTGAAGCTTTCTTT; CDR3aa: CASGPPGNAEAFF
d_gene: TRBD1; j_gene: TRBJ2-5; abundance: NA; v_gene: TRBV11-2; CDR3nt: TGTGCCAGCAGCCACGGGACAGGGAGAGAGACCCAGTACTTC; CDR3aa: CASSHGTGRETQYF
d_gene: TRBD1; j_gene: TRBJ2-5; abundance: NA; v_gene: TRBV5-4; CDR3nt: TGTGCCACCGCAAGGACAGGGAACCCAGAGACCCAGTACTTC; CDR3aa: CATARTGNPETQYF
d_gene: NA; j_gene: TRBJ1-2; abundance: NA; v_gene: TRBV6-6; CDR3nt: TGTGCCAGCAGTCCGTCACGGGATGTGCTTGGCTACACCTTC; CDR3aa: CASSPSRDVLGYTF
d_gene: NA; j_gene: TRBJ2-1; abundance: NA; v_gene: TRBV5-1; CDR3nt: TGCGCCAGCAGCACCGTAGGGAAGTCCCCTTACAATGAGCAGTTCTTC; CDR3aa: CASSTVGKSPYNEQFF
d_gene: TRBD2; j_gene: TRBJ2-5; abundance: NA; v_gene: TRBV6-1; CDR3nt: TGTGCCAGCAGTGAGGGGAGGACTAGCGGGAGTTCGTACCAAGAGACCCAGTACTTC; CDR3aa: CASSEGRTSGSSYQETQYF
d_gene: NA; j_gene: TRBJ2-2; abundance: NA; v_gene: TRBV30; CDR3nt: TGTGCCTGGAGTGTACGAGCAGCGCCGAACACCGGGGAGCTGTTTTTT; CDR3aa: CAWSVRAAPNTGELFF
d_gene: TRBD1; j_gene: TRBJ1-2; abundance: NA; v_gene: TRBV5-4; CDR3nt: TGTGCCAGCAGCGGCGTGGACAGGGGAGACTATGGCTACACCTTC; CDR3aa: CASSGVDRGDYGYTF
d_gene: NA; j_gene: TRBJ2-1; abundance: NA; v_gene: TRBV29-1; CDR3nt: TGCAGCGTTCGGGCGACAGGGACTGGCAATGAGCAGTTCTTC; CDR3aa: CSVRATGTGNEQFF
d_gene: TRBD2; j_gene: TRBJ2-1; abundance: few; v_gene: TRBV5-1; CDR3nt: TGCGCCAGCAGCTTTAGGACTAGCGGACTCTACAATGAGCAGTTCTTC; CDR3aa: CASSFRTSGLYNEQFF
d_gene: TRBD2; j_gene: TRBJ2-2; abundance: NA; v_gene: TRBV10-3; CDR3nt: TGTGCCTGCTCCCCTAGCGGTTTCACCGGGGAGCTGTTTTTT; CDR3aa: CACSPSGFTGELFF
d_gene: NA; j_gene: TRBJ2-3; abundance: NA; v_gene: TRBV7-9; CDR3nt: TGTGCCAGCAGCTCTGTAGCAGGCACAGATACGCAGTATTTT; CDR3aa: CASSSVAGTDTQYF